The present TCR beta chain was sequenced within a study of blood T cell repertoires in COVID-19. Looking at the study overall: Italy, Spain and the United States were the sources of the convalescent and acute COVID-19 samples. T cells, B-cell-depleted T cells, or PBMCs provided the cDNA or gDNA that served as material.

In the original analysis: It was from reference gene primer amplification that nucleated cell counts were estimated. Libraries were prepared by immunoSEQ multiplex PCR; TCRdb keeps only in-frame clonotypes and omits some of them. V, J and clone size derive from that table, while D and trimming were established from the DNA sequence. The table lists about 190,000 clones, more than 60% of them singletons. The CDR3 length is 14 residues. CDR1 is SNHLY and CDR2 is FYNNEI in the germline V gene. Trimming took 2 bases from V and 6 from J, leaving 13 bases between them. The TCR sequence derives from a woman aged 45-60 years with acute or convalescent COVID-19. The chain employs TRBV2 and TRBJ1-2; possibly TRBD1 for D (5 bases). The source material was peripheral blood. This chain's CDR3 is CASSEREGRDGYTF. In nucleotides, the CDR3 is TGTGCCAGCAGTGAAAGGGAGGGGCGCGATGGCTACACCTTC.